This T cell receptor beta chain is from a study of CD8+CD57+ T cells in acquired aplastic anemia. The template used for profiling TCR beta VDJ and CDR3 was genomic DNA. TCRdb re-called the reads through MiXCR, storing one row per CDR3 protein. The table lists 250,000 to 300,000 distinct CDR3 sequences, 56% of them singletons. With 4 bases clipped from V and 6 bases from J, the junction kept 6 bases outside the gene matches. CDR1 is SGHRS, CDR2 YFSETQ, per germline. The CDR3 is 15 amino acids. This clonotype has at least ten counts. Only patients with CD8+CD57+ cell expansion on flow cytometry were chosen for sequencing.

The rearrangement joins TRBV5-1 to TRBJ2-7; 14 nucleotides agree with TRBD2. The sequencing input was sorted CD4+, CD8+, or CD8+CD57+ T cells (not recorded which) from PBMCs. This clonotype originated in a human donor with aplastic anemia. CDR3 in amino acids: CASSTGLAGGGEQYF. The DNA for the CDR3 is TGCGCCAGCAGCACCGGACTAGCGGGGGGAGGCGAGCAGTACTTC.